One sample yielded the 17 T cell receptor beta chains listed below, sequenced in a study of cytomegalovirus exposure and HLA in healthy donors. PCR used 60 Vbeta primers and 13 Jbeta primers. This table comes from immunoSEQ multiplex PCR, and its TCRdb copy is limited to in-frame clones, with some not included. There are 100,000 to 150,000 clones in the sample; 60% to 80% occur only once, and 1.5% lies in the top ten. Source material: PBMCs. Every receptor here comes from a female donor in good health and CMV-seronegative.

The genes are TRBV27 and TRBJ2-7; TRBD1 matches 9 bases. V shed 3 bases and J 0 bases; nucleotides not matched to a gene: 12. The germline V gene encodes CDR1 MNHEY and CDR2 SMNVEV (reference sequence). This CDR3 comprises 18 residues. The chain's CDR3 is CASSFRAAGTGSSYEQYF. The CDR3 region has the DNA TGTGCCAGCAGTTTCAGGGCGGCCGGGACAGGGAGCTCCTACGAGCAGTACTTC.

In its sample, this clone was seen once. This chain links TRBV9 with TRBJ2-7; 8 positions agree with TRBD2. The V gene end was trimmed by 10 bases and the J gene end by 3 bases; junction bases not matched to a gene: 6. The CDR3 spans 12 residues. The V gene's germline CDR1 is SGDLS and CDR2 YYNGEE. CDR3 amino acids: CAAPGGNYEQYF. CDR3 in DNA: TGTGCCGCTCCGGGGGGGAACTACGAGCAGTACTTC.

This clone was seen more than once but under ten times. The chain combines TRBV28 with TRBJ2-5; D perhaps matches TRBD2 (5 bases). The J call may be faulty, since TRBJ2-7 better matches the DNA end. Germline CDR1 and CDR2: MDHEN and SYDVKM. The CDR3 spans 13 residues. The CDR3 bases are TGTGCCAGAAGAGCGGAAGGATCCTACGAGCAGTACTTC. Amino acid sequence: CARRAEGSYEQYF.

J is TRBJ2-2 and V is TRBV6-5, with 7 bases lining up with TRBD1. Germline CDR1 is MNHEY and CDR2 is SVGAGI. CDR3 length: 15 residues. V gave up 4 bases and J gave up 0 bases; unmatched junction bases: 2. CDR3 DNA sequence: TGTGCCAGCAGTTTGGACAGGTCGAACACCGGGGAGCTGTTTTTT. Its protein product is CASSLDRSNTGELFF.

The V gene is TRBV7-9, the J gene TRBJ1-1, with D possibly TRBD1 on 5 matching bases. The CDR3 is made up of 14 amino acids. CDR1 is SEHNR, CDR2 FQNEAQ, per germline (reference sequence). The ends were cut back, 5 bases at V and 7 bases at J, with 17 bases in the middle. The CDR3 reads CASSPSGRASEAFF. The DNA of the CDR3 is TGTGCCAGCAGCCCCTCAGGCAGGGCCAGTGAAGCTTTCTTT.

In its sample, this clone was seen a few times. This chain joins TRBV28 and TRBJ1-4; tentative D call: TRBD1 (5 bases). The CDR3 is 14 amino acids. Trimming removed 3 bases from V and 3 bases from J, with 8 bases in between. Germline V CDR1 and CDR2: MDHEN, SYDVKM. The CDR3, as DNA: TGTGCCAGCAGTTTCAGGGCGGCTAATGAAAAACTGTTTTTT. It is translated as CASSFRAANEKLFF.

The rearrangement uses TRBV4-3 and TRBJ2-5; 8 bases align to TRBD1. V lost 6 bases and J lost 5; bases outside the gene matches: 11. CDR3 size: 15 residues. The germline CDR1 and CDR2 sequences are LGHNA and YSLEER. The CDR3 region is CASREKDRVLETQYF. CDR3 sequence (DNA): TGCGCCAGCAGGGAGAAGGACAGGGTTCTGGAGACCCAGTACTTC.

The CDR3 DNA reads TGTGCCAGCAGTTACTCGACAGGGTACGAGCAGTACTTC. Translated, it gives CASSYSTGYEQYF. The chain has TRBV6-5 and TRBJ2-7; 7 nucleotides match TRBD1. Looked up from germline, CDR1 is MNHEY and CDR2 is SVGAGI. V shed 0 bases, J shed 4 bases, and the junction held 0 bases outside the gene matches. CDR3 length: 13 residues.

The J gene is TRBJ2-7, the V gene TRBV27; 7 nucleotides match TRBD1. Germline V gives CDR1 MNHEY, CDR2 SMNVEV (reference sequence). V lost 6 bases and J lost 0; bases outside the gene matches: 2. This CDR3 is built from 13 residues. DNA for the CDR3: TGTGCCAGCAGACCAGGGGGCTCCTACGAGCAGTACTTC. As protein: CASRPGGSYEQYF.

V gene TRBV5-5 combines with J gene TRBJ1-4; TRBD1 agrees at 12 bases. This CDR3 comprises 15 residues. The J segment lost 8 bases and the V segment lost 0 bases, leaving 2 bases of the junction unmatched. Per germline, CDR1 SGHKS and CDR2 YYEKEE (reference sequence). The CDR3 DNA is TGTGCCAGCAGCTTGGGGGGACAGGGGGCAGAAAAACTGTTTTTT. Encoded protein: CASSLGGQGAEKLFF. Drawing the rest from reference TRBV5-5 and TRBJ1-4, the complete variable domain is DAGVTQSPTHLIKTRGQQVTLRCSPISGHKSVSWYQQVLGQGPQFIFQYYEKEERGRGNFPDRFSARQFPNYSSELNVNALLLGDSALYLCASSLGGQGAEKLFFGSGTQLSVL.

The CDR3 region has the DNA TGCGCCAGCAGCAGTAGCGGGACCACCGGGGAGCTGTTTTTT. It translates to CASSSSGTTGELFF. This chain links TRBV5-1 with TRBJ2-2, with 8 nucleotides matching TRBD2. J lost 4 bases, V lost 4 bases, and 3 bases had no gene match. The V gene's germline CDR1 is SGHRS and CDR2 YFSETQ. The CDR3 spans 14 residues.

This sequence joins TRBV5-1 and TRBJ1-1, with TRBD1 matching over 8 bases. Unmatched junction bases numbered 8, after V lost 6 bases and J lost 4 bases. CDR3 length: 14 amino acids. Germline V gene sequence: CDR1 SGHRS, CDR2 YFSETQ. CDR3 protein: CASTGQGFGTEAFF. For the CDR3, the DNA is TGCGCCAGCACAGGACAGGGTTTTGGCACTGAAGCTTTCTTT.

This clone showed up just a few times. This chain links TRBV12-5 with TRBJ2-1; the D is unclear. This CDR3 contains 13 residues. Germline V CDR1 and CDR2: LGHNT, FRNRAP. Deletions cut 2 bases from V and 4 bases from J, with 6 bases between. Written as DNA, the CDR3 is TGTGCTAGTGGTTTGTCCCCTTACAATGAGCAGTTCTTC. Its translation is CASGLSPYNEQFF.

This sequence joins TRBV19 and TRBJ2-2; D not certain. V lost 3 bases and J lost 4, with 6 bases in between. The CDR3 runs to 13 residues. Germline lookup yields CDR1 LNHDA and CDR2 SQIVND (reference sequence). The CDR3 is CASSISPTGELFF. In DNA form, the CDR3 reads TGTGCCAGTAGTATTAGCCCCACCGGGGAGCTGTTTTTT.

J is TRBJ2-3 and V is TRBV6-1, with D perhaps matching TRBD2 (5 bases). Germline V gives CDR1 MNHNS, CDR2 SASEGT. The CDR3 is 12 amino acids. Trimming removed 11 bases from V and 6 bases from J, with 15 bases in between. The CDR3 DNA reads TGTGCCGGTTCCTCTAGCTCTGATACGCAGTATTTT. Its protein product is CAGSSSSDTQYF.

As regards this clone: Other nucleotide sequences from this sample produce the same CDR3. The gene calls are TRBV6-4 and TRBJ2-1; 12 nucleotides align to TRBD2. CDR1 and CDR2 from the germline V gene are MRHNA and SNTAGT. The J segment lost 7 bases and the V segment lost 6 bases, leaving 7 bases of the junction unmatched. This CDR3 contains 15 residues. CDR3 coding DNA: TGTGCCAGCAGCGAGACTAGCGGGAGCGGAAATGAGCAGTTCTTC. Protein sequence: CASSETSGSGNEQFF.

The chain is built from TRBV6-1 and TRBJ1-4; unclear D gene. This CDR3 region has 10 residues. Germline-derived CDR1 and CDR2 are MNHNS and SASEGT. The germline V and J ends were trimmed by 4 bases and 9 bases, with 3 bases remaining between them. CDR3 nucleotides: TGTGCCAGCAGTGGGCAAAAACTGTTTTTT. It specifies CASSGQKLFF.